Given below is one T cell receptor (beta chain) in context. Its specificity is not known. The data derive from a study of beta chain features in type 1 diabetes. Germline-derived CDR1 and CDR2 are SQVTM and ANQGSEA. Trimming at V came to 7 bases and at J to 10 bases, leaving 9 bases not matched to a gene. The CDR3 contains 12 residues. Sequencing targeted expressed TCRB transcripts, as all isolated RNA had been reverse transcribed. Generated by immunoSEQ multiplex PCR, the TCRdb table keeps only in-frame clones and is missing some. The data contain 300,000 or so clones, roughly an eighth of them singletons. Broader study findings: Shortening that was moderate but significant affected the TCRB CDR3s of Type 1 diabetes patients in all four CD4+ subsets.

The sample was naive CD4+ T cells from blood. The J gene is TRBJ2-1, the V gene TRBV29-1; 8 nucleotides match TRBD2. The sequence came from a man aged 30 to 45 with type 1 diabetes. In DNA form, the CDR3 reads TGCAGCGGAAGACGAGCGGGAGTCGAGCAGTTCTTC. Its translation is CSGRRAGVEQFF.